This T cell receptor beta chain was found in a study of Ad26.COV2.S vaccination and SARS-CoV-2 variants. The table came from immunoSEQ multiplex PCR; TCRdb's copy has only in-frame clones and leaves some out. The sample yields over 110,000 clones, 86% seen once. Germline V gives CDR1 MNHEY, CDR2 SVGAGI. The CDR3 sequence is 15 residues long. V was trimmed by 6 bases and J by 4 bases, leaving 17 bases between them. The sample was peripheral blood, taken after recovery from COVID-19. The J gene is TRBJ2-3, the V gene TRBV6-5; D is undetermined. The TCR originated in a human donor who had recovered from COVID-19. CDR3 amino acids: CASRERPKGADTQYF. The DNA of the CDR3 is TGTGCCAGCAGGGAGAGGCCTAAAGGCGCAGATACGCAGTATTTT.